This is a list of T cell receptor beta chains from one sample in a study of identical twins. MiXCR, run by TCRdb on the 5' RACE reads, gives a single entry per CDR3 protein. The sample has just over 450,000 distinct CDR3 sequences; 13% to 15% are singletons. The same sample was also used in a study of yellow fever vaccine responses in identical twins.

Sequenced material: CD4+ T cells sorted from blood. All receptors derive from a woman between 18 and 30 years old in good health. The CDR3 runs from the conserved cysteine through the conserved F or W. A D gene is named only where the DNA matches it firmly. Rows may omit the clone size; those that give it use once, few, many or a size class.

d_gene: .
j_gene: TRBJ2-7
v_gene: TRBV12-3/TRBV12-4
abundance: .
CDR3aa: CASSRVAEGLNEQYF
CDR3nt: TGTGCCAGCAGCCGAGTCGCGGAGGGTCTGAACGAGCAGTACTTC

d_gene: .
j_gene: TRBJ2-7
v_gene: TRBV7-2
abundance: many
CDR3aa: CASSFSGAKDEQYF
CDR3nt: TGTGCCAGCAGCTTTTCTGGGGCCAAGGACGAGCAGTACTTC

d_gene: .
j_gene: TRBJ2-7
v_gene: TRBV11-2
abundance: few
CDR3aa: CASSFAHAGSSYEQYF
CDR3nt: TGTGCCAGCAGCTTTGCCCATGCAGGGTCCTCCTACGAGCAGTACTTC

d_gene: TRBD1
j_gene: TRBJ1-3
v_gene: TRBV7-8
abundance: many
CDR3aa: CASSPTGFGNTIYF
CDR3nt: TGTGCCAGCAGCCCGACAGGGTTCGGAAACACCATATATTTT

d_gene: .
j_gene: TRBJ2-4
v_gene: TRBV5-1
abundance: .
CDR3aa: CASSLEAGVAKNIQYF
CDR3nt: TGCGCCAGCAGCTTGGAGGCAGGGGTGGCCAAAAACATTCAGTACTTC

d_gene: .
j_gene: TRBJ1-2
v_gene: TRBV7-9
abundance: few
CDR3aa: CASSSKNRLNYGYTF
CDR3nt: TGTGCCAGCAGCTCCAAGAATCGACTAAACTATGGCTACACCTTC

d_gene: .
j_gene: TRBJ1-4
v_gene: TRBV2
abundance: .
CDR3aa: CASMGDRNEKLFF
CDR3nt: TGTGCCAGCATGGGGGATAGAAATGAAAAACTGTTTTTT

d_gene: TRBD1
j_gene: TRBJ2-7
v_gene: TRBV11-2
abundance: .
CDR3aa: CASSARTGGHF
CDR3nt: TGTGCCAGCAGCGCCCGGACAGGGGGACACTTC

d_gene: TRBD2
j_gene: TRBJ2-1
v_gene: TRBV2
abundance: .
CDR3aa: CASDKPRGVRGDNEQFF
CDR3nt: TGTGCCAGCGATAAACCTCGGGGGGTACGAGGAGACAATGAGCAGTTCTTC

d_gene: .
j_gene: TRBJ1-3
v_gene: TRBV12-3/TRBV12-4
abundance: few
CDR3aa: CASSLIQNTIYF
CDR3nt: TGTGCCAGCAGTTTAATTCAGAACACCATATATTTT

d_gene: .
j_gene: TRBJ2-3
v_gene: TRBV20-1
abundance: few
CDR3aa: CSARDHLAGDTQYF
CDR3nt: TGCAGTGCTAGAGATCACCTAGCAGGGGATACGCAGTATTTT

d_gene: TRBD2
j_gene: TRBJ2-5
v_gene: TRBV20-1
abundance: few
CDR3aa: CSALAGVETQYF
CDR3nt: TGCAGTGCTCTAGCGGGAGTAGAGACCCAGTACTTC

d_gene: TRBD1
j_gene: TRBJ2-7
v_gene: TRBV7-9
abundance: few
CDR3aa: CASSPSMTGGYEQYF
CDR3nt: TGTGCCAGCAGCCCGTCCATGACAGGGGGCTACGAGCAGTACTTC

d_gene: TRBD2
j_gene: TRBJ2-5
v_gene: TRBV6-5
abundance: .
CDR3aa: CASSYSGVAGGLSETQYF
CDR3nt: TGTGCCAGCAGTTACTCGGGGGTAGCGGGAGGTTTGTCAGAGACCCAGTACTTC

d_gene: .
j_gene: TRBJ1-2
v_gene: TRBV25-1
abundance: .
CDR3aa: CASSALTDNYGYTF
CDR3nt: TGTGCCAGCAGTGCTCTGACAGATAACTATGGCTACACCTTC

d_gene: .
j_gene: TRBJ2-7
v_gene: TRBV29-1
abundance: many
CDR3aa: CSVWGEDSGQYF
CDR3nt: TGCAGCGTTTGGGGAGAGGACTCGGGGCAGTACTTC

d_gene: .
j_gene: TRBJ2-5
v_gene: TRBV4-2
abundance: many
CDR3aa: CASSQGPREETQYF
CDR3nt: TGTGCCAGCAGCCAAGGCCCTAGGGAAGAGACCCAGTACTTC

d_gene: TRBD1
j_gene: TRBJ2-7
v_gene: TRBV5-1
abundance: .
CDR3aa: CASSLGYRDSDPYEQYF
CDR3nt: TGCGCCAGCAGCTTGGGATACCGGGACAGTGATCCCTACGAGCAGTACTTC

d_gene: TRBD1
j_gene: TRBJ1-1
v_gene: TRBV9
abundance: .
CDR3aa: CASSVQDREGTEAFF
CDR3nt: TGTGCCAGCAGCGTCCAGGACAGGGAGGGGACTGAAGCTTTCTTT

d_gene: .
j_gene: TRBJ2-7
v_gene: TRBV10-3
abundance: few
CDR3aa: CAISGTSSSYEQYF
CDR3nt: TGTGCCATCTCTGGGACTTCGAGCTCCTACGAGCAGTACTTC

d_gene: .
j_gene: TRBJ1-4
v_gene: TRBV7-2
abundance: many
CDR3aa: CASSHNEKLFF
CDR3nt: TGTGCCAGCAGCCATAATGAAAAACTGTTTTTT

d_gene: .
j_gene: TRBJ2-7
v_gene: TRBV20-1
abundance: few
CDR3aa: CSAREVTEKQYF
CDR3nt: TGCAGTGCTAGAGAGGTAACAGAAAAGCAGTACTTC

d_gene: TRBD2
j_gene: TRBJ2-2
v_gene: TRBV2
abundance: .
CDR3aa: CASSEARLRGATGELFF
CDR3nt: TGTGCCAGCAGTGAAGCGCGGTTGCGGGGGGCGACCGGGGAGCTGTTTTTT

d_gene: TRBD2
j_gene: TRBJ2-1
v_gene: TRBV7-9
abundance: .
CDR3aa: CASSPKTSGSHNEQFF
CDR3nt: TGTGCCAGCAGCCCAAAGACTAGCGGGAGTCACAATGAGCAGTTCTTC

d_gene: .
j_gene: TRBJ2-7
v_gene: TRBV21-1
abundance: .
CDR3aa: CASSKTPGQSYEQYF
CDR3nt: TGTGCCAGCAGCAAAACGCCGGGACAGTCCTACGAGCAGTACTTC

d_gene: TRBD2
j_gene: TRBJ2-2
v_gene: TRBV6-1
abundance: many
CDR3aa: CASKTSGSFTGELFF
CDR3nt: TGTGCCAGCAAGACTAGCGGATCCTTCACCGGGGAGCTGTTTTTT

d_gene: .
j_gene: TRBJ2-5
v_gene: TRBV5-1
abundance: .
CDR3aa: CASSLAPVQETQYF
CDR3nt: TGCGCCAGCAGCTTGGCGCCGGTACAAGAGACCCAGTACTTC

d_gene: .
j_gene: TRBJ2-6
v_gene: TRBV29-1
abundance: .
CDR3aa: CSVDTTGANVLTF
CDR3nt: TGCAGCGTTGACACCACTGGGGCCAACGTCCTGACTTTC

d_gene: .
j_gene: TRBJ2-5
v_gene: TRBV5-1
abundance: .
CDR3aa: CASSSGGTGGAQYF
CDR3nt: TGCGCCAGCAGCTCCGGGGGGACAGGCGGGGCCCAGTACTTC

d_gene: TRBD2
j_gene: TRBJ2-7
v_gene: TRBV20-1
abundance: few
CDR3aa: CSARTLGLGPYEQYF
CDR3nt: TGCAGTGCTAGGACCCTCGGACTAGGTCCCTACGAGCAGTACTTC

d_gene: TRBD1
j_gene: TRBJ2-1
v_gene: TRBV28
abundance: .
CDR3aa: CASSSAGTGHNEQFF
CDR3nt: TGTGCCAGCAGTTCAGCCGGGACAGGACACAATGAGCAGTTCTTC

d_gene: .
j_gene: TRBJ2-3
v_gene: TRBV20-1
abundance: .
CDR3aa: CSARDGGALTDTQYF
CDR3nt: TGCAGTGCTAGAGACGGCGGGGCATTGACAGATACGCAGTATTTT

d_gene: .
j_gene: TRBJ2-5
v_gene: TRBV12-3/TRBV12-4
abundance: many
CDR3aa: CASSRPPGEGTQYF
CDR3nt: TGTGCCAGCAGCAGACCCCCGGGGGAAGGGACCCAGTACTTC

d_gene: .
j_gene: TRBJ2-1
v_gene: TRBV12-3/TRBV12-4
abundance: .
CDR3aa: CASSSFLARQFF
CDR3nt: TGTGCCAGCAGTTCGTTTCTGGCGAGGCAGTTCTTC

d_gene: TRBD1
j_gene: TRBJ2-5
v_gene: TRBV5-1
abundance: few
CDR3aa: CASSSADRGRGETQYF
CDR3nt: TGCGCCAGCAGCTCAGCCGACAGGGGGAGAGGGGAGACCCAGTACTTC

d_gene: .
j_gene: TRBJ2-7
v_gene: TRBV7-9
abundance: .
CDR3aa: CASSLYIASSYEQYF
CDR3nt: TGTGCCAGCAGCTTATATATAGCGAGCTCCTACGAGCAGTACTTC

d_gene: .
j_gene: TRBJ2-4
v_gene: TRBV25-1
abundance: .
CDR3aa: CASSESSGTRRYF
CDR3nt: TGTGCCAGCAGTGAATCCTCCGGGACACGGAGGTACTTC

d_gene: TRBD2
j_gene: TRBJ2-1
v_gene: TRBV7-3
abundance: .
CDR3aa: CASSPTSANEQFF
CDR3nt: TGTGCCAGCAGCCCGACTAGCGCAAATGAGCAGTTCTTC

d_gene: .
j_gene: TRBJ2-7
v_gene: TRBV7-9
abundance: few
CDR3aa: CASSSPQSYEQYF
CDR3nt: TGTGCCAGCAGCTCCCCGCAAAGCTACGAGCAGTACTTC

d_gene: TRBD2
j_gene: TRBJ2-7
v_gene: TRBV27
abundance: .
CDR3aa: CASSLWASGSQDNEQYF
CDR3nt: TGTGCCAGCAGTTTATGGGCTAGCGGGAGCCAAGACAACGAGCAGTACTTC

d_gene: .
j_gene: TRBJ2-1
v_gene: TRBV3-1
abundance: few
CDR3aa: CASSSRTSPHPYNEQFF
CDR3nt: TGTGCCAGCAGCAGCCGTACTAGCCCGCACCCCTACAATGAGCAGTTCTTC